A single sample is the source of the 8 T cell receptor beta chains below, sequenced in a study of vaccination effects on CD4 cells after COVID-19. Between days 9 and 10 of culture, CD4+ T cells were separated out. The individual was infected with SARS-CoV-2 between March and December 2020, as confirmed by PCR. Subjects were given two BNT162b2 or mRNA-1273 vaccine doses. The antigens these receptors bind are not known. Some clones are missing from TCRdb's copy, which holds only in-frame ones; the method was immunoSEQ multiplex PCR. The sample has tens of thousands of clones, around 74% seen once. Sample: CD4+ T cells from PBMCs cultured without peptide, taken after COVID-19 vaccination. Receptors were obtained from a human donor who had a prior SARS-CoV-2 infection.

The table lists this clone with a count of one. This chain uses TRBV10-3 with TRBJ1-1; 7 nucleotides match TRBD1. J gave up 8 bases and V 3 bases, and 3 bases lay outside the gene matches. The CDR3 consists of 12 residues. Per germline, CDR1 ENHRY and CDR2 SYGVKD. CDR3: CAISDWGQEAFF. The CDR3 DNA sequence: TGTGCCATCAGTGACTGGGGACAGGAAGCTTTCTTT.

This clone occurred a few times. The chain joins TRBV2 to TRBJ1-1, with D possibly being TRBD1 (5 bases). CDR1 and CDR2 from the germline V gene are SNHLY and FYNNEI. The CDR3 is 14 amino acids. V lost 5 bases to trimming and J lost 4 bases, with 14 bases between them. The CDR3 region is CASSFWGGGTEAFF. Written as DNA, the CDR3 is TGTGCCAGCAGTTTCTGGGGTGGGGGCACTGAAGCTTTCTTT.

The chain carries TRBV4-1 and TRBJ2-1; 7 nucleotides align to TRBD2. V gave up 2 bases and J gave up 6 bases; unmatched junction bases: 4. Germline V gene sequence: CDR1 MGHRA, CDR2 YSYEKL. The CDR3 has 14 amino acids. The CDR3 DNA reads TGCGCCAGCAGCCAATCGGGACTACTCAATGAGCAGTTCTTC. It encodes CASSQSGLLNEQFF.

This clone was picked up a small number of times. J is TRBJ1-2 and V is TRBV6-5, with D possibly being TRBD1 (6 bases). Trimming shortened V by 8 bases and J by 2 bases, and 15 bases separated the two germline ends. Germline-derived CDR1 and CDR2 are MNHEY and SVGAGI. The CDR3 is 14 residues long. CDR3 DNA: TGTGCCAGCGGCCCTCCAGGGGCCAACTATGGCTACACCTTC. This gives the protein CASGPPGANYGYTF.

The CDR3 region is CASTFTRGTYNEQFF. The CDR3 DNA reads TGTGCCAGCACCTTTACCCGGGGTACCTACAATGAGCAGTTCTTC. The chain links TRBV7-2 to TRBJ2-1; D possibly corresponds to TRBD2 (5 bases). The CDR3 is 15 residues long. In germline, CDR1 is SGHTA, CDR2 FQGNSA. Trimming removed 7 bases at V and 2 bases at J, with 15 bases between.

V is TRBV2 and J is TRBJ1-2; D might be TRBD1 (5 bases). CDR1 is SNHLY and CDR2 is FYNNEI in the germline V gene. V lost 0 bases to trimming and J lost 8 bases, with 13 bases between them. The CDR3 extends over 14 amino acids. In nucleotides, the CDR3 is TGTGCCAGCAGTGAAGCGCGGGGGGATCGGGGCTACACCTTC. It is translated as CASSEARGDRGYTF.

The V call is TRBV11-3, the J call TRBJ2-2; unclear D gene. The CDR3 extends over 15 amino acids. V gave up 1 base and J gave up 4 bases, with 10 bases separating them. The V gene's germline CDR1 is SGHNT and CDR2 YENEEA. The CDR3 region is CASSLGGFGTGELFF. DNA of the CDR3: TGTGCCAGCAGCTTAGGGGGTTTTGGCACCGGGGAGCTGTTTTTT. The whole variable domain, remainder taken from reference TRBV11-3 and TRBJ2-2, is EAGVVQSPRYKIIEKKQPVAFWCNPISGHNTLYWYLQNLGQGPELLIRYENEEAVDDSQLPKDRFSAERLKGVDSTLKIQPAELGDSAVYLCASSLGGFGTGELFFGEGSRLTVL.

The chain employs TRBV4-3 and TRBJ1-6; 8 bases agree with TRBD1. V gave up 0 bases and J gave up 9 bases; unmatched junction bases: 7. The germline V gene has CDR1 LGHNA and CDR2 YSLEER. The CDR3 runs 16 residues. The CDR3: CASSQDWQGAVSPLHF. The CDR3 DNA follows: TGCGCCAGCAGCCAAGATTGGCAGGGGGCTGTTTCACCCCTCCACTTT.